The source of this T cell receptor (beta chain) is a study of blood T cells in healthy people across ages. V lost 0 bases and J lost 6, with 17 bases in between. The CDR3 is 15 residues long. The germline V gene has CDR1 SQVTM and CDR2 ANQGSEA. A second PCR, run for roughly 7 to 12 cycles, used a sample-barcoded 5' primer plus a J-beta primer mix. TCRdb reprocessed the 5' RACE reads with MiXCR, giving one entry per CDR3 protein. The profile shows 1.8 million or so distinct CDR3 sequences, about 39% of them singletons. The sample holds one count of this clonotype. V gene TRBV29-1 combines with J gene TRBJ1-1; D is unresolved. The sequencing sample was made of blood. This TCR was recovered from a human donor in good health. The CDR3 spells CSVEDLWLEGAEAFF. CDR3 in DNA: TGCAGCGTTGAAGATCTATGGCTCGAAGGAGCTGAAGCTTTCTTT. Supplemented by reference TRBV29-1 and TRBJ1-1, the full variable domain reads SAVISQKPSRDICQRGTSLTIQCQVDSQVTMMFWYRQQPGQSLTLIATANQGSEATYESGFVIDKFPISRPNLTFSTLTVSNMSPEDSSIYLCSVEDLWLEGAEAFFGQGTRLTVV.